The following is a T cell receptor (beta chain) sequence with its context. The sample has other DNA sequences that encode this CDR3 too. The entry originates in a study of blood T cell repertoires in COVID-19. Overall study: Some COVID-19 samples were acute and others convalescent; all came from the United States, Italy and Spain. Sources were T cells, B-cell-depleted T cells, or PBMCs; the material itself was cDNA or gDNA.

Original data processing: Using reference gene primer amplification, nucleated cell counts were estimated. Clones were read by immunoSEQ multiplex PCR, and TCRdb kept only the in-frame ones, dropping some. That table gives V, J and clone size, and the DNA gave D and trimming. This sample has 100,000 to 150,000 clones, with approximately 81% found just once. The receptor comes from a woman aged 45-65 years with acute or convalescent COVID-19. Sequenced: peripheral blood.

In DNA, the CDR3 is TGTGCCAGCAGTGAGCAGGGCTCCTACGAGCAGTACTTC. As protein: CASSEQGSYEQYF. The chain is built from TRBV6-1 and TRBJ2-7; the D gene is possibly TRBD1 (5 bases). Trimming pared 3 bases from V and 0 bases from J, leaving 6 bases between. Per the germline V gene, CDR1 is MNHNS and CDR2 is SASEGT. The CDR3 length is 13 residues.